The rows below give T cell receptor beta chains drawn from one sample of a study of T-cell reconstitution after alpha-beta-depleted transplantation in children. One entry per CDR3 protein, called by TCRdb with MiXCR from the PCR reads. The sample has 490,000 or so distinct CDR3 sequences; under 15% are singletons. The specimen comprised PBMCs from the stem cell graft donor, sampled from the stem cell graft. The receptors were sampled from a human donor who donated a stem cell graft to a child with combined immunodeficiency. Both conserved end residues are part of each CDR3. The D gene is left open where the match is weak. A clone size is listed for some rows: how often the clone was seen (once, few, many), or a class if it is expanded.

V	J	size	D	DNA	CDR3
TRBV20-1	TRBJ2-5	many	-	TGCATGCGTGGACAGAATCAAGAGACCCAGTACTTC	CMRGQNQETQYF
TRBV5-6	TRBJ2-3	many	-	TGTGCCAGTATGCCGACTGGCACAGATACGCAGTATTTT	CASMPTGTDTQYF
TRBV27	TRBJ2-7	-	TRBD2	TGTGCCAGTAGAGGGGGACTAGGGGCGGGCGAGCAGTACTTC	CASRGGLGAGEQYF
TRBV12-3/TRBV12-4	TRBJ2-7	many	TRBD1	TGTGCCAGCAGCCGGGGGACAGGGAGCTACGAGCAGTACTTC	CASSRGTGSYEQYF
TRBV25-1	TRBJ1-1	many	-	TGTGCCAGCAGTGAGGGTGCGGGGACTGAAGCTTTCTTT	CASSEGAGTEAFF
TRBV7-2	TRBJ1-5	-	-	TGTGCCAGCAGCTTAACTGGCGACTATCAGCCCCAGCATTTT	CASSLTGDYQPQHF
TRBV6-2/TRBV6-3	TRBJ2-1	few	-	TGTGCCAGCATAAGGTCCATGTCCTACAATGAGCAGTTCTTC	CASIRSMSYNEQFF
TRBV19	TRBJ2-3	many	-	TGTGCCAGTAGTAAAGACCGGGAAACTAGCACAGATACGCAGTATTTT	CASSKDRETSTDTQYF
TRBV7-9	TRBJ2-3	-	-	TGTGCCAGCAGCTTTTGGTCGGGGGATACGCAGTATTTT	CASSFWSGDTQYF
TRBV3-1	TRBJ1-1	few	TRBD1	TGTGCCAGCAGCCAAGGTAACCAGGGGGTTAAGGCTGAAGCTTTCTTT	CASSQGNQGVKAEAFF
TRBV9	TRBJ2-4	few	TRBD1	TGTGCCAGCAGCGTAGGGGGACAGTCAGCTCAGTACTTC	CASSVGGQSAQYF
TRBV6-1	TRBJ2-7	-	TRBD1	TGTGCCAGCAGGATGACAGGGTTCTACGAGCAGTACTTC	CASRMTGFYEQYF
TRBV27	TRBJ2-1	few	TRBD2	TGTGCCAGCAGTTCCCCCGGGACTAGTGCCTACAATGAGCAGTTCTTC	CASSSPGTSAYNEQFF
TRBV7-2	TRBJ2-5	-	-	TGTGCCAGCAGCCCTGAGGGGGTCCGTGAGACCCAGTACTTC	CASSPEGVRETQYF
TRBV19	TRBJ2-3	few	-	TGTGCCAGTAGTGGGGGCCTTTTCACAGATACGCAGTATTTT	CASSGGLFTDTQYF
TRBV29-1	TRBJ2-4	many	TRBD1	TGCAGCGGAACCGGGACAGAAAACATTCAGTACTTC	CSGTGTENIQYF
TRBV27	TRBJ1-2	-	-	TGTGCCAGCAGATCGTTGGGGGGTACGACAGATAACTATGGCTACACCTTC	CASRSLGGTTDNYGYTF
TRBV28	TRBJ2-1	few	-	TGTGCCATCTCCCAGGGAAGCTCCTACAATGAGCAGTTCTTC	CAISQGSSYNEQFF
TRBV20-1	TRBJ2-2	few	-	TGCAGTGCAATCCCCGGCAACCCGAACACCGGGGAGCTGTTTTTT	CSAIPGNPNTGELFF
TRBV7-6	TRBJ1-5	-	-	TGTGCCAGCAGCTTAGACGGCTGGCAGCCCCAGCATTTT	CASSLDGWQPQHF
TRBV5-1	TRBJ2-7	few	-	TGCGCCAGCAGCTTGGGGGCCGGCGGTTCCTACGAGCAGTACTTC	CASSLGAGGSYEQYF
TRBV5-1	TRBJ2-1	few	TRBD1	TGCGCCAGCAGCTTAGGACAGGGGGTAAGGATCAATGAGCAGTTCTTC	CASSLGQGVRINEQFF
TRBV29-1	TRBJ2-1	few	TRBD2	TGCAGCGTGGGGGGAGGGGCCTTTGTCGTCAATGAGCAGTTCTTC	CSVGGGAFVVNEQFF
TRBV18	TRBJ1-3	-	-	TGTGCCAGCTCACCCCTACAGAGTCTCTCTGGAAACACCATATATTTT	CASSPLQSLSGNTIYF
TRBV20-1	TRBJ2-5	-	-	TGCAGTGCCCTCAGCGGGCAGGACATCCAAGAGACCCAGTACTTC	CSALSGQDIQETQYF
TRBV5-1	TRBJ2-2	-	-	TGCGCCAGCAGCCCCGGGACACTACCGAACACCGGGGAGCTGTTTTTT	CASSPGTLPNTGELFF
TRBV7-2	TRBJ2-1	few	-	TGTGCCAGCAGCTTAAGACGGGGGTTGACCTACAATGAGCAGTTCTTC	CASSLRRGLTYNEQFF
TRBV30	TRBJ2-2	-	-	TGTGCCTATGAGTGGGGAAACACCGGGGAGCTGTTTTTT	CAYEWGNTGELFF
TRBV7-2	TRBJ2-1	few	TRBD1	TGTGCCAGCAGCAGGGACAGGGGTAACAATGAGCAGTTCTTC	CASSRDRGNNEQFF